The 10 T cell receptor beta chains below come from one sample, sequenced in a study of breast tumors, draining lymph nodes, adjacent tissues. TCRdb called the multiplex PCR reads again in MiXCR, with one record for every CDR3 protein. Among 65,000 to 80,000 distinct CDR3 sequences, 15% to 20% were seen once, and the ten largest hold around 2.5%. Breast cancer patients provided tissue from their axillary draining lymph nodes. Sequencing was performed on axillary lymph node tissue. These receptors all come from a female donor with breast cancer. Some clones in this sample may be carry-over from other donors' samples.

This clonotype was detected many times. V gene TRBV11-1 combines with J gene TRBJ2-7; 13 bases agree with TRBD2. V lost 3 bases, J lost 7 bases, and 6 bases stayed unmatched. CDR3 length equals 15 residues. CDR1 and CDR2 from the germline V gene are SGHAT and FQDESV (reference sequence). In DNA form, the CDR3 reads TGTGCCAGCAGCTTCAGGACTAGCGGGAGTTTTGAGCAGTACTTC. Its translation is CASSFRTSGSFEQYF.

This clonotype was counted at least ten times. The V gene is TRBV6-2 or TRBV6-3, the J gene TRBJ2-7, with D maybe TRBD2 (6 bases). The V gene lost 6 bases and the J gene lost 3 bases, with 15 bases spanning the gap. The CDR3 extends over 14 amino acids. Germline CDR1 and CDR2: MNHEY and SVGEGT. The chain's CDR3 is CASSRRDWSYEQYF. CDR3 coding DNA: TGTGCCAGCAGCCGCCGGGACTGGAGCTACGAGCAGTACTTC.

J is TRBJ1-6 and V is TRBV28; D perhaps matches TRBD1 (5 bases). The CDR3 has 15 residues. V lost 5 bases to trimming and J lost 4 bases, with 12 bases between them. Per the germline V gene, CDR1 is MDHEN and CDR2 is SYDVKM. The CDR3 DNA follows: TGTGCCAGCAGTACCACGGGGGAGTATAATTCACCCCTCCACTTT. It is translated as CASSTTGEYNSPLHF. Variable domain in full (rest from reference TRBV28 and TRBJ1-6): DVKVTQSSRYLVKRTGEKVFLECVQDMDHENMFWYRQDPGLGLRLIYFSYDVKMKEKGDIPEGYSVSREKKERFSLILESASTNQTSMYLCASSTTGEYNSPLHFGNGTRLTVT.

The sample holds many counts of this clonotype. DNA for the CDR3: TGCAGTGCTAGAGGCCCTAGCGGGAGCATAAACGAGCAGTTCTTC. Amino acids: CSARGPSGSINEQFF. The rearrangement uses TRBV20-1 and TRBJ2-1; TRBD2 agrees at 10 bases. Looked up from germline, CDR1 is DFQATT and CDR2 is SNEGSKA (reference sequence). Unmatched junction bases numbered 10, after V lost 1 base and J lost 10 bases. The CDR3 loop spans 15 amino acids.

This clonotype has ten or more counts. The chain joins TRBV12-3 or TRBV12-4 to TRBJ2-1, with 8 bases aligning to TRBD1. V dropped 4 bases and J dropped 0; count of bases not matched to a gene: 2. The CDR3 contains 15 residues. The DNA of the CDR3 is TGTGCCAGCAGTTACAGGGGGGTCTCCTACAATGAGCAGTTCTTC. Its protein is CASSYRGVSYNEQFF.

Details on this clonotype: A single base separates this from a much larger clone, so it may be a read error. The rearrangement links TRBV7-9 to TRBJ1-3; D may be TRBD1 (6 bases). Germline V gene lookup returns CDR1 SEHNR and CDR2 FQNEAQ (reference sequence). V lost 11 bases, J lost 6 bases, and 17 bases lay in between. The CDR3 covers 13 residues. CDR3 DNA: TGTGCCGCGTCGGGGGCAGGGGAAAACACCATATATTTT. Amino acid sequence: CAASGAGENTIYF.

In its sample, this clonotype was seen many times. CDR3: CASSWAENEKLFF. CDR3 nucleotide sequence: TGTGCCAGCAGTTGGGCAGAGAATGAAAAACTGTTTTTT. The chain recombines TRBV12-3 or TRBV12-4 with TRBJ1-4; D is undetermined. This CDR3 is built from 13 residues. Trimming cost V 4 bases and J 5 bases, with 8 bases left between them.

This clonotype was recorded at least ten times. The V call is TRBV19, the J call TRBJ1-4, with a tentative D call TRBD1 (6 bases). V lost 1 base and J 5 bases, leaving 11 bases between the germline ends. This CDR3 has 15 residues. Germline assignment: CDR1 LNHDA and CDR2 SQIVND (reference sequence). In DNA form, the CDR3 reads TGTGCCAGTAGTATAGCGGGCAGGGGAAATGAAAAACTGTTTTTT. Its translation is CASSIAGRGNEKLFF.

The chain uses TRBV10-3 and TRBJ2-5; tentatively, D is TRBD2 (6 bases). Germline lookup yields CDR1 ENHRY and CDR2 SYGVKD. The length of the CDR3 is 13 residues. V gave up 8 bases and J gave up 1 base, with 11 bases separating them. Written as DNA, the CDR3 is TGTGCCATCGGACTAATAGCCCAAGAGACCCAGTACTTC. It codes for CAIGLIAQETQYF.

In its sample, this clonotype was seen many times. The chain joins TRBV9 to TRBJ2-2; 13 nucleotides line up with TRBD2. Trimming took 0 bases from V and 8 from J; bases not matched to a gene: 10. This CDR3 has 18 amino acids. Per germline, CDR1 SGDLS and CDR2 YYNGEE. Here the CDR3 reads CASSVAPRTSGSGGELFF. CDR3 sequence (DNA): TGTGCCAGCAGCGTAGCCCCTAGGACTAGCGGGAGTGGGGGGGAGCTGTTTTTT.